The clone carrying this T cell receptor beta chain was counted at least ten times. The record originates from a study of metastatic and nonmetastatic thyroid tumors. Patients had received no treatment of any kind before thyroid surgery. TCRdb recomputed clones from the PCR reads via MiXCR. The repertoire includes tens of thousands of clones, under 20% of them detected once, and roughly a tenth sits in the top ten. Material: blood. The sequence was obtained from a female donor with papillary thyroid cancer or a benign thyroid nodule (not recorded which). Some clones in this sample may be carry-over from other donors' samples.

The CDR3 DNA follows: TGTGCCAGCAGACGGGACTCCCGGGAGACCCAGTACTTC. Residues: CASRRDSRETQYF. The gene calls are TRBV6-1 and TRBJ2-5; D is possibly TRBD2 (6 bases). With 6 bases removed from V and 5 bases from J, the gap between germline ends came to 13 bases. The CDR3 runs 13 residues. Germline V gene lookup returns CDR1 MNHNS and CDR2 SASEGT.